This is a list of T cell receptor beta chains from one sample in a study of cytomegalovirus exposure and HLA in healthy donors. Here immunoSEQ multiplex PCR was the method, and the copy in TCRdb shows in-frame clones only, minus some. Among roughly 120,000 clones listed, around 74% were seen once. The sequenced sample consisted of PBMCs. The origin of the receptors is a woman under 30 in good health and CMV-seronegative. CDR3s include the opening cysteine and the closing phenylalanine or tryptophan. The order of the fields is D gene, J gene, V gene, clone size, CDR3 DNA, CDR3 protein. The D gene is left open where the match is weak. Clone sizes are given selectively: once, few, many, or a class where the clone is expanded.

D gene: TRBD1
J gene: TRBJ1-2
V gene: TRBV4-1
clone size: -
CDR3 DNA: TGCGCCAGCAGCCAATATACCGGGACAGGGTCAATAAACTATGGCTACACCTTC
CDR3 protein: CASSQYTGTGSINYGYTF

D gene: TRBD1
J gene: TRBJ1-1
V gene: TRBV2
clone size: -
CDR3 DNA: TGTGCCAGCAGTCACCGGGACAGGGGGCTCACTGAAGCTTTCTTT
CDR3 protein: CASSHRDRGLTEAFF

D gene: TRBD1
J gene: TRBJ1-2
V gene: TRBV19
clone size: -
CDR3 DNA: TGTGCCACCCTGGACAGGGTTATTGCTGGCTACACCTTC
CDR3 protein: CATLDRVIAGYTF

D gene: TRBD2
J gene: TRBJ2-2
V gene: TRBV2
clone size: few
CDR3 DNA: TGTGCCAGCAGTTTTAGAACTAGCGGGACCGGGGAGCTGTTTTTT
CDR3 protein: CASSFRTSGTGELFF

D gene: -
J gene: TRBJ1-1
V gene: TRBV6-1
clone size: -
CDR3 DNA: TGTGCCAGCAGTGAAGCGGCAGGGAACACTGAAGCTTTCTTT
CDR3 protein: CASSEAAGNTEAFF

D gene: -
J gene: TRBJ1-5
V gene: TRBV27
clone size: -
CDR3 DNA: TGTGCCAGCAGTTTTGGACTCCACCAACCCCAGCATTTT
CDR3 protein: CASSFGLHQPQHF

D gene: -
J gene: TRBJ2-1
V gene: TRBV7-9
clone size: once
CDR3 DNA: TGTGCCAGCAGCCCCATTAGAAGCTCCTACAATGAGCAGTTCTTC
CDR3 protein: CASSPIRSSYNEQFF

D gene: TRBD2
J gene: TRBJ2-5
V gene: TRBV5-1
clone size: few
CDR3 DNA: TGCGCCAGCAGCCCAGGACTAGCGGGGGTACAAGAGACCCAGTACTTC
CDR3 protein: CASSPGLAGVQETQYF

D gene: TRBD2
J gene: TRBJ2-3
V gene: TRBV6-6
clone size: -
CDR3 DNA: TGTGCCAGCATGAGCGGGGGCACAGATACGCAGTATTTT
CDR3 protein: CASMSGGTDTQYF

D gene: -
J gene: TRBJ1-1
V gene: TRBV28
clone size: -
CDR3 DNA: TGTGCCAGCAGTTTGGTGAGGAACACTGAAGCTTTCTTT
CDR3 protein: CASSLVRNTEAFF

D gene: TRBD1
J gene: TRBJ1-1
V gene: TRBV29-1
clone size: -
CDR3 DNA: TGCAGCGTTGACGACAGGGGGAAGTCTAGGGCTTTCTTT
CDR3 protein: CSVDDRGKSRAFF

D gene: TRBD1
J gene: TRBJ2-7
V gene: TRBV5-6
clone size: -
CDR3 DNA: TGTGCCAGCAGCGTCCGGGACAGGGGTTACGAGCAGTACTTC
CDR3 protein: CASSVRDRGYEQYF

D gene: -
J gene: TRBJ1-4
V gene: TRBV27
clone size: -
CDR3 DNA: TGTGCCAGCAGTGAGACAGGTTTTCCGGAAAAACTGTTTTTT
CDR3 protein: CASSETGFPEKLFF

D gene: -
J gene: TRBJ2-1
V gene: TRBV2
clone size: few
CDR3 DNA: TGTGCCAGCAGTGGACGGGGATTCAATGAGCAGTTCTTC
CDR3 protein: CASSGRGFNEQFF

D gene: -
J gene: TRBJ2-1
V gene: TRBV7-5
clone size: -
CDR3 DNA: TGTGTCAAAAGCCTCGCCCCCTGGCGGGGCGGGAGCAATGAGCAGTTCTTC
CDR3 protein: CVKSLAPWRGGSNEQFF

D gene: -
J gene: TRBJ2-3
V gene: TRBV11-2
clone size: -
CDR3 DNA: TGTGCCAGCAGCTCAACAGGAACTAGCACAGATACGCAGTATTTT
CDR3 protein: CASSSTGTSTDTQYF

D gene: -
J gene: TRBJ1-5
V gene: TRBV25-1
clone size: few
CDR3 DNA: TGTGCCAGCAGTGAATCTACAGTCAATCAGCCCCAGCATTTT
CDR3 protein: CASSESTVNQPQHF

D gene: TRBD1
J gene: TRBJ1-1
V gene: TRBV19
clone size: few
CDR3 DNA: TGTGCCAGTAGGCAGGGGGCCGCGAACACTGAAGCTTTCTTT
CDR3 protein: CASRQGAANTEAFF